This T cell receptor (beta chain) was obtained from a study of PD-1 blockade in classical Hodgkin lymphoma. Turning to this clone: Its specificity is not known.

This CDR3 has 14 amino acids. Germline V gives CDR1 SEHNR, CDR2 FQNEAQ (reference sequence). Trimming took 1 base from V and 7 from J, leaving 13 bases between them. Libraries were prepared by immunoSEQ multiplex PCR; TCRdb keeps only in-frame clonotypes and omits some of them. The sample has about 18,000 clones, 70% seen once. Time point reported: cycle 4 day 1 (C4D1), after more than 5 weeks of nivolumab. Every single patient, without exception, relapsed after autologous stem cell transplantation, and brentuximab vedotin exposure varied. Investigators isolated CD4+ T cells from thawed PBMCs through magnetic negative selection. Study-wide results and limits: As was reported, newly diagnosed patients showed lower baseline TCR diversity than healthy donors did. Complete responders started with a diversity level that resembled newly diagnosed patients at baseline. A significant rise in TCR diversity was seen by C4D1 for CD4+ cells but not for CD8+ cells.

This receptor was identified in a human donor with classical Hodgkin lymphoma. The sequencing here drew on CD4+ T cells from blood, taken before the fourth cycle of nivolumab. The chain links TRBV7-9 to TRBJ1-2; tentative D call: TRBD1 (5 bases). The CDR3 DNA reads TGTGCCAGCAGCTTAGACTTCTGGGGCTCTGGCTACACCTTC. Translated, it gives CASSLDFWGSGYTF.